The TCR beta chain described here comes from a study of blood T cell repertoires in COVID-19. The ends were cut back, 6 bases at V and 1 base at J, with 10 bases in the middle. CDR1 and CDR2 from the germline V gene are KGHSH and LQKENI. The CDR3 runs 14 residues. Method: immunoSEQ multiplex PCR; TCRdb's copy keeps in-frame clones and lacks some. The table records some 97,000 clones, roughly 80% of them present only once. This clonotype was obtained from a man in his 70s with active or convalescent COVID-19. Sequenced: peripheral blood. The chain is built from TRBV18 and TRBJ2-1; D is possibly TRBD2 (6 bases). CDR3 bases: TGTGCCAGCTCTCACAGCGGGTCCTACAATGAGCAGTTCTTC. It is translated as CASSHSGSYNEQFF.